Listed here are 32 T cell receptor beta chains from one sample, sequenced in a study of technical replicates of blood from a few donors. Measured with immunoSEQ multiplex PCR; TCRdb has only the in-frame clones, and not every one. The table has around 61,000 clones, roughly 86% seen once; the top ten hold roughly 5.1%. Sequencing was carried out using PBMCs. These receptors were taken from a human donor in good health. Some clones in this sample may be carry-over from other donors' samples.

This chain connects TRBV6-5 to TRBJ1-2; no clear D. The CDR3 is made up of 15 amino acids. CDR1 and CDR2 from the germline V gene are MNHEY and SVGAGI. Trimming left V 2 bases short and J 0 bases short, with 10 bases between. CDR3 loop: CASSYTTATNYGYTF. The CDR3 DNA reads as TGTGCCAGCAGTTACACCACAGCAACTAACTATGGCTACACCTTC.

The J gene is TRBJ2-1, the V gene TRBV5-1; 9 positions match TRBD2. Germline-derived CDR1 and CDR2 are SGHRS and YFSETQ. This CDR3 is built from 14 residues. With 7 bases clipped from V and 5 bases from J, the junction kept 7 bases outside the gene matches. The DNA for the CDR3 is TGCGCCAGCGCGTCGGCGGGGGGGAACAATGAGCAGTTCTTC. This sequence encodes CASASAGGNNEQFF.

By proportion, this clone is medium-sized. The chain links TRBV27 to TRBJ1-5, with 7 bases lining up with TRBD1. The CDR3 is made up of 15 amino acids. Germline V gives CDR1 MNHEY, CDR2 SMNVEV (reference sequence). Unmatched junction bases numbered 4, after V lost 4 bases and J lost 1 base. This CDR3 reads CASSCPGQSNQPQHF. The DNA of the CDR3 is TGTGCCAGCAGTTGCCCGGGACAGAGCAATCAGCCCCAGCATTTT.

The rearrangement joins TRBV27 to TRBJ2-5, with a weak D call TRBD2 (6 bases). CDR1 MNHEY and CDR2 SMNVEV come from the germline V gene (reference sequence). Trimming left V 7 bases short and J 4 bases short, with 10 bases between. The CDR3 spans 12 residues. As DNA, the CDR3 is TGTGCCAGCAAGCAGGAGGGAGAGACCCAGTACTTC. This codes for CASKQEGETQYF.

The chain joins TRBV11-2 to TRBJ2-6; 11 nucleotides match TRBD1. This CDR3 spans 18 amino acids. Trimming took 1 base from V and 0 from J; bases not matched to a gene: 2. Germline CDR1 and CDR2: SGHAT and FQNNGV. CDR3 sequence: CASSLGDRGNSGANVLTF. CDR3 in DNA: TGTGCCAGCAGCTTAGGGGACAGGGGGAACTCTGGGGCCAACGTCCTGACTTTC.

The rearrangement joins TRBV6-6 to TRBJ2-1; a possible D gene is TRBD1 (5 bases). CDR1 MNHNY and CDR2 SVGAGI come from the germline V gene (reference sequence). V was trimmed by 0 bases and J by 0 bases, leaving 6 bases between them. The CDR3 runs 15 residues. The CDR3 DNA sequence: TGTGCCAGCAGTTACTCGGGGCCCTCCTACAATGAGCAGTTCTTC. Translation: CASSYSGPSYNEQFF.

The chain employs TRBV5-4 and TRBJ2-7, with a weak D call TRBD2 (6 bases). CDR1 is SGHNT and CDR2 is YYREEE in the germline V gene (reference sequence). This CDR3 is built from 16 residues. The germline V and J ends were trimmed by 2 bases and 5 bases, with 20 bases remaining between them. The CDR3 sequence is CASSFPRAGTHDEQYF. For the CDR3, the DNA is TGTGCCAGCAGCTTCCCCCGGGCGGGAACGCACGACGAGCAGTACTTC.

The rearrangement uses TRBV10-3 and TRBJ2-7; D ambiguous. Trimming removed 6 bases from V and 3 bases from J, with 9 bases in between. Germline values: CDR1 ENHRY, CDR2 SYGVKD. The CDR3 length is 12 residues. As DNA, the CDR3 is TGTGCCATCAGGTCCACAAACTACGAGCAGTACTTC. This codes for CAIRSTNYEQYF.

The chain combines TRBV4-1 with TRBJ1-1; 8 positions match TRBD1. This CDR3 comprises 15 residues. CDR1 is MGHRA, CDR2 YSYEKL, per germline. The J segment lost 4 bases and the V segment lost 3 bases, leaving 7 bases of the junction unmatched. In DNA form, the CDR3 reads TGCGCCAGCAGCCACAGGGGGCTGATGAGCACTGAAGCTTTCTTT. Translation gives CASSHRGLMSTEAFF.

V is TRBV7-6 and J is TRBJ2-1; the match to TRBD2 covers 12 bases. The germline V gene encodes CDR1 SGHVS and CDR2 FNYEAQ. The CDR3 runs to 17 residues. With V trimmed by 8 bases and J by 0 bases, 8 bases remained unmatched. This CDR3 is CASSLAGGLRSYNEQFF. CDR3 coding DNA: TGTGCCAGCTCCCTAGCGGGAGGGCTCCGCTCCTACAATGAGCAGTTCTTC.

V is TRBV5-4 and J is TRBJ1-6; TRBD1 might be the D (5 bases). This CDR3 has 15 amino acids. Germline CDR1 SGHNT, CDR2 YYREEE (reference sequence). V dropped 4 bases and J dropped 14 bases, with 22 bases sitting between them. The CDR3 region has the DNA TGTGCCAGCAGCCAAGTAGACAGTGGGCGCTCGGCCCTCCACTTT. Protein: CASSQVDSGRSALHF.

The DNA for the CDR3 is TGTGCCAGCAGCATTAGCGGGTCCTCCTACGAGCAGTACTTC. It translates to CASSISGSSYEQYF. The chain joins TRBV27 to TRBJ2-7; 7 bases map to TRBD2. Losses at the gene ends were 6 bases for V and 0 bases for J; bases not matched to a gene: 5. The CDR3 covers 14 residues. Germline V gene data show CDR1 as MNHEY and CDR2 as SMNVEV (reference sequence).

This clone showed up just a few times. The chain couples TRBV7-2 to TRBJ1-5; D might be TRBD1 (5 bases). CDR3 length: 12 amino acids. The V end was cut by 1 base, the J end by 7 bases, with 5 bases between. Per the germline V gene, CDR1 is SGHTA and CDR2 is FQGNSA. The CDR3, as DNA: TGTGCCAGCAGCTTAGAGGGGCAGCCCCAGCATTTT. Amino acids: CASSLEGQPQHF.

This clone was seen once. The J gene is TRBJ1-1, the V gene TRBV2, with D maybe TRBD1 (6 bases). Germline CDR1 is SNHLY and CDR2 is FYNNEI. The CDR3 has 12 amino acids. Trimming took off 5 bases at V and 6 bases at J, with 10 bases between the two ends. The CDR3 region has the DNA TGTGCCAGCAGTTTTGGACAGTCTGAAGCTTTCTTT. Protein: CASSFGQSEAFF.

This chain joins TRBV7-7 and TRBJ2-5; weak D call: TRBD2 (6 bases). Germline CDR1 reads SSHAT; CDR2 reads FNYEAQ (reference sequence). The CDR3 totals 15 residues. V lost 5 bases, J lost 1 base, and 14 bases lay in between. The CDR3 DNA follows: TGTGCCAGCAGCCCCGGGACTTCTTTCCAAGAGACCCAGTACTTC. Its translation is CASSPGTSFQETQYF.

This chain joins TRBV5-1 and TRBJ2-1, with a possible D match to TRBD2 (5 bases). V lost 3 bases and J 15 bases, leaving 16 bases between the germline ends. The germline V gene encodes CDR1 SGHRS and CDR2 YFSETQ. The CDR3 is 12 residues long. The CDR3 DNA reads TGCGCCAGCAGCTCAGGACTGGAGGATAGGTTCTTC. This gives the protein CASSSGLEDRFF.

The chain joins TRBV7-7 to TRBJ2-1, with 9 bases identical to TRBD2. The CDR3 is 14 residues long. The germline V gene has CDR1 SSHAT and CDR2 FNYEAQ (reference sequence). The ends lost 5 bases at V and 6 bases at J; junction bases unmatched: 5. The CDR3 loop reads CASSPGTSLNEQFF. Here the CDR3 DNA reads TGTGCCAGCAGCCCCGGGACTAGCCTCAATGAGCAGTTCTTC.

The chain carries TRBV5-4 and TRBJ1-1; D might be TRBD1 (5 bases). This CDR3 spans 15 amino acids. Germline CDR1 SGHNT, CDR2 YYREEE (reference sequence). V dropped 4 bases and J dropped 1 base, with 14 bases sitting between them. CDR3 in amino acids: CASSGDRAGNTEAFF. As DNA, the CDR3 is TGTGCCAGCAGCGGAGACAGAGCCGGGAACACTGAAGCTTTCTTT.

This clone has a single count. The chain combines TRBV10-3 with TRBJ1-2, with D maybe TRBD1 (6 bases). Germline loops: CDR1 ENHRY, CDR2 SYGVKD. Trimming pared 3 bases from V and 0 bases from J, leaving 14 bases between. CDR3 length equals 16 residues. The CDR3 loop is CAISDNERTANYGYTF. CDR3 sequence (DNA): TGTGCCATCAGTGATAACGAGAGGACAGCTAACTATGGCTACACCTTC.

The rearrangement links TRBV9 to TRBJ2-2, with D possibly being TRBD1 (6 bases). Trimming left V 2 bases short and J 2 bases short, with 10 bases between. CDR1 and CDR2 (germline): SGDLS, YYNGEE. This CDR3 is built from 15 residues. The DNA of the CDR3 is TGTGCCAGCAGCGTTCGGACAGATAACACCGGGGAGCTGTTTTTT. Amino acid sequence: CASSVRTDNTGELFF.

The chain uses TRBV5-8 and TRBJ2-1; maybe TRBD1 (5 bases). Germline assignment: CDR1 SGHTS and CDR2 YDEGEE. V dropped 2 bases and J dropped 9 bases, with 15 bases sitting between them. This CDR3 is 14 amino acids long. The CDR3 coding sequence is TGTGCCAGCAGCTTTTCCAGGGTTCGCGGTGAGCAGTTCTTC. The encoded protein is CASSFSRVRGEQFF.

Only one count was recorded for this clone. In nucleotides, the CDR3 is TGCGCCAGCAGCCAATCTCAGGCTAGCGGGGGGGCCTACGAGCAGTACTTC. Residues: CASSQSQASGGAYEQYF. The chain has TRBV4-1 and TRBJ2-7; 12 nucleotides line up with TRBD2. The germline V gene encodes CDR1 MGHRA and CDR2 YSYEKL. The CDR3 spans 17 residues. The trim removed 2 bases at V and 2 bases at J, leaving 7 bases unmatched.

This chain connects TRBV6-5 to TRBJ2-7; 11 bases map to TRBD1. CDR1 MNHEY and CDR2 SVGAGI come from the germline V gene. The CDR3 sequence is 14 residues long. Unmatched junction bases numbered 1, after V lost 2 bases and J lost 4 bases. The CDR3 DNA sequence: TGTGCCAGCAGTTACGGGACAGGGGGTTACGAGCAGTACTTC. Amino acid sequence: CASSYGTGGYEQYF.

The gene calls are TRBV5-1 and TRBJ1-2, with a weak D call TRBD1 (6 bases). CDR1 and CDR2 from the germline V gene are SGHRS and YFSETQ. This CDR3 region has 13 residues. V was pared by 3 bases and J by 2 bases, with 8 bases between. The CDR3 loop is CASSYGTNYGYTF. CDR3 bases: TGCGCCAGCAGCTATGGGACAAACTATGGCTACACCTTC.

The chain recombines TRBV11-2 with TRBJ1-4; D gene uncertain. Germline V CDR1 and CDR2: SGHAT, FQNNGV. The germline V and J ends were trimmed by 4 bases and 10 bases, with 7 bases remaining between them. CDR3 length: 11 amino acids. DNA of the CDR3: TGTGCCAGCAGCTCACTTGGAAAACTGTTTTTT. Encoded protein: CASSSLGKLFF.

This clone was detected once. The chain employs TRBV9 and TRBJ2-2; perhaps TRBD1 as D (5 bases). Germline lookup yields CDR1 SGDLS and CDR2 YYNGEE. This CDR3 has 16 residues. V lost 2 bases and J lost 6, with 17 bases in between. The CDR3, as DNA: TGTGCCAGCAGCGTGGACACGGTAGCAGTGTCCGGGGAGCTGTTTTTT. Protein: CASSVDTVAVSGELFF.

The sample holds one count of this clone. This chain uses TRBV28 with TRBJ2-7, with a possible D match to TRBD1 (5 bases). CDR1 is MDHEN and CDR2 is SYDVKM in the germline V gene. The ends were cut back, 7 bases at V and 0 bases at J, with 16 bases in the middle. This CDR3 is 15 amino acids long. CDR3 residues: CASNTDSQSSYEQYF. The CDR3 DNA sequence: TGTGCCAGCAATACCGACAGCCAAAGCTCCTACGAGCAGTACTTC.

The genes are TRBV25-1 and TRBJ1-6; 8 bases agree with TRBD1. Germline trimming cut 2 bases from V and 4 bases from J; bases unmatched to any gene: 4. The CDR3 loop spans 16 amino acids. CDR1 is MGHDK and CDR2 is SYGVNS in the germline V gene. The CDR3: CASSESTGGYNSPLHF. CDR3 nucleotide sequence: TGTGCCAGCAGTGAAAGTACAGGGGGGTATAATTCACCCCTCCACTTT.

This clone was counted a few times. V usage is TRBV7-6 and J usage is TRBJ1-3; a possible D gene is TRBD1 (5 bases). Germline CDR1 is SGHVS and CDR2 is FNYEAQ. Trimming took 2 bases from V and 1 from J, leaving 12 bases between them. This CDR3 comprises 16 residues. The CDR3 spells CASSLLGQSSGNTIYF. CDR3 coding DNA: TGTGCCAGCAGCTTACTGGGGCAATCTTCTGGAAACACCATATATTTT.

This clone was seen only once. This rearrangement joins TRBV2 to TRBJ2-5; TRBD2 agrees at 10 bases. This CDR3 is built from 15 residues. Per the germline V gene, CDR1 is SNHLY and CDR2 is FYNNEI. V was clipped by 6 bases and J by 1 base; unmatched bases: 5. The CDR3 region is CASRGLAAPQETQYF. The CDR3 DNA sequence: TGTGCCAGCAGAGGACTAGCGGCACCCCAAGAGACCCAGTACTTC.

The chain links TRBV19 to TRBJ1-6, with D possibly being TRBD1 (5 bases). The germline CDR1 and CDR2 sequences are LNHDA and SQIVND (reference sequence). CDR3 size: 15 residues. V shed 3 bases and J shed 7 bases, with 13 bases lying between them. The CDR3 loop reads CASSITGLSNSPLHF. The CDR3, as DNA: TGTGCCAGTAGTATCACGGGACTTTCCAATTCACCCCTCCACTTT.

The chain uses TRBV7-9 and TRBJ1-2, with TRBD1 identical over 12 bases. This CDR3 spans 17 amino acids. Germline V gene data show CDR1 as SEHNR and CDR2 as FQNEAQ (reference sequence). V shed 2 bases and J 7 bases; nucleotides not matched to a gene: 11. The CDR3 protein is CASSLYKGTGGKVGYTF. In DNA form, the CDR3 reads TGTGCCAGCAGCTTATACAAGGGGACAGGGGGCAAGGTTGGCTACACCTTC.